This entry is about one T cell receptor (beta chain). The entry originates in a study of blood T cell repertoires in COVID-19. Study context: T cells, B-cell-depleted T cells, or PBMCs provided the cDNA or gDNA that served as material.

Looked up from germline, CDR1 is SNHLY and CDR2 is FYNNEI. Trimming cost V 6 bases and J 8 bases; bases outside gene matches: 4. The CDR3 contains 13 residues. The data were produced by immunoSEQ multiplex PCR, yet TCRdb's version contains in-frame clones alone and is incomplete. Of 120,000 to 150,000 clones detected, roughly 90% appear once; the ten largest clones hold roughly 1.2%. Source material: PBMCs or T cells enriched from blood (not recorded which). The TCR was taken from a woman younger than 45 with acute COVID-19. The chain recombines TRBV2 with TRBJ2-2, with TRBD2 matching over 9 bases. The CDR3 nucleotides read TGTGCCAGCAGGGACGGACTAGCGGGGGAGCTGTTTTTT. Protein product: CASRDGLAGELFF.